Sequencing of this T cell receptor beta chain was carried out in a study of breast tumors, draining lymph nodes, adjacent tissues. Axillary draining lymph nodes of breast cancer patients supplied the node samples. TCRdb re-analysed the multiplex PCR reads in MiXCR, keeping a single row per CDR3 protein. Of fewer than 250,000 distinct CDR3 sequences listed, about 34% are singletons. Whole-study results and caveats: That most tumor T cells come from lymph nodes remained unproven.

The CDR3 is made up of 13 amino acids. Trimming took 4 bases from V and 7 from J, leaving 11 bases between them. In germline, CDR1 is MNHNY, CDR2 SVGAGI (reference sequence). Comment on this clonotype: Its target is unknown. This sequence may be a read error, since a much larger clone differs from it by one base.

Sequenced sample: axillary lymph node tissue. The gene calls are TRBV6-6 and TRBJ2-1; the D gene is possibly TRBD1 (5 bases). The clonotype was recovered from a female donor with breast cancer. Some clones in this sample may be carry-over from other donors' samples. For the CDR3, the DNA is TGTGCCAGCAGTTGCTCCGACAGTAATGAGCAGTTCTTC. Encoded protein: CASSCSDSNEQFF.